This record looks at one TCR beta chain sequence and its context. Original methodology: By means of reference gene primer amplification, nucleated cell counts were estimated. The assay was immunoSEQ multiplex PCR, and TCRdb's table has in-frame clones only and misses some. V and J calls plus clone size are reproduced from that table; the DNA served to infer D and trimming. Of a few hundred thousand clones in the sample, 80% to 90% were seen once. This entry is derived from a study of blood T cell repertoires in COVID-19. Overall study context: The United States, Italy and Spain provided the acute and convalescent COVID-19 samples. The analysed material was cDNA or gDNA that came from T cells, B-cell-depleted T cells, or PBMCs.

Trimming removed 4 bases at V and 3 bases at J, with 6 bases between. CDR1 is KGHSH and CDR2 is LQKENI in the germline V gene. This CDR3 spans 13 amino acids. The sample was peripheral blood. The rearrangement links TRBV18 to TRBJ1-4; D may be TRBD1 (5 bases). The receptor was derived from a woman younger than 45 with active or convalescent COVID-19. Written as DNA, the CDR3 is TGTGCCAGCTCACGACAGCCTAATGAAAAACTGTTTTTT. As protein: CASSRQPNEKLFF.